The T cell receptor (beta chain) described here comes from a study of T cell repertoires in cytomegalovirus infection. Study as a whole: Indications came from public TCR beta signatures; they pointed to CMV infection and to a matching HLA type.

This clonotype was counted only a few times. Its antigen is undetermined. Study conclusions and caveats: HLA-C-restricted CMV-specific TCR beta clonotypes were dominant in the ex vivo response.

TCRdb ran MiXCR on the reads and lists one entry per CDR3 protein. The sample contains under 500,000 distinct CDR3 sequences, about 39% of which appear only once. The CDR3 runs to 15 residues. The V segment lost 1 base and the J segment 4 bases; nucleotides outside the gene matches: 4. The TCR was taken from a human donor in good health (CMV status not recorded). Some clones in this sample may be carry-over from other donors' samples. The chain links TRBV12-3 or TRBV12-4 to TRBJ2-3; 8 nucleotides line up with TRBD2. The starting material was cultured PBMCs, obtained from culture after CMV antigen stimulation. CDR3 sequence reads: CASSLGTSTADTQYF. In DNA, the CDR3 is TGTGCCAGCAGTTTAGGGACTAGCACCGCAGATACGCAGTATTTT.